These T cell receptor beta chains were read from a single sample in a study of regulatory T cells in long-lasting Graves disease. TCRdb fed the multiplex PCR reads into MiXCR, producing one record per CDR3 protein. The data show about 300,000 distinct CDR3 sequences, 18% seen once. The sample was peripheral blood mononuclear cells (PBMCs), taken at new diagnosis, from a patient treated with antithyroid drugs. These receptors came from a female donor with Graves disease. CDR3s include the opening cysteine and the closing phenylalanine or tryptophan. Each record gives: D gene, V gene, J gene, clone size, CDR3 protein, CDR3 DNA. A D gene is named only where the DNA matches it firmly. Part of the rows lack a size; the others show once, few, many or a class for expanded clones.

d_call: .; v_call: TRBV24-1; j_call: TRBJ2-3; clone_size: many; cdr3_aa: CATSDAGYTDTQYF; cdr3_nt: TGTGCCACCAGTGATGCAGGCTACACAGATACGCAGTATTTT
d_call: TRBD2; v_call: TRBV3-1; j_call: TRBJ2-7; clone_size: many; cdr3_aa: CASSPTAGTSGLNEQYF; cdr3_nt: TGTGCCAGCAGCCCTACCGCCGGGACTAGCGGGCTAAACGAGCAGTACTTC
d_call: TRBD2; v_call: TRBV28; j_call: TRBJ2-1; clone_size: many; cdr3_aa: CASSRGGRTRIRNEQFF; cdr3_nt: TGTGCCAGCAGTCGGGGGGGAAGGACTAGGATCAGGAATGAGCAGTTCTTC
d_call: .; v_call: TRBV15; j_call: TRBJ2-4; clone_size: many; cdr3_aa: CATSRGLVEAKNIQYF; cdr3_nt: TGTGCCACCAGCAGAGGACTAGTTGAAGCCAAAAACATTCAGTACTTC
d_call: .; v_call: TRBV6-5; j_call: TRBJ2-2; clone_size: .; cdr3_aa: CASSYSGAGWDGELFF; cdr3_nt: TGTGCCAGCAGTTACTCGGGGGCAGGGTGGGACGGGGAGCTGTTTTTT
d_call: TRBD1; v_call: TRBV18; j_call: TRBJ2-7; clone_size: many; cdr3_aa: CASSPRQGPYEQYF; cdr3_nt: TGTGCCAGCTCACCGAGACAGGGCCCCTACGAGCAGTACTTC
d_call: .; v_call: TRBV6-1; j_call: TRBJ2-7; clone_size: .; cdr3_aa: CASSQTRAYEQYF; cdr3_nt: TGTGCCAGCAGCCAGACCCGAGCCTACGAGCAGTACTTC
d_call: TRBD1; v_call: TRBV27; j_call: TRBJ2-7; clone_size: many; cdr3_aa: CASSQQGTPYEQYF; cdr3_nt: TGTGCCAGCAGTCAACAGGGGACCCCCTACGAGCAGTACTTC
d_call: TRBD2; v_call: TRBV5-4; j_call: TRBJ2-3; clone_size: few; cdr3_aa: CASSLKTSMPADTQYF; cdr3_nt: TGTGCCAGCAGCCTAAAGACTAGCATGCCGGCAGATACGCAGTATTTT
d_call: .; v_call: TRBV7-9; j_call: TRBJ2-2; clone_size: many; cdr3_aa: CASSLGVGELFF; cdr3_nt: TGTGCCAGCAGCTTAGGGGTCGGGGAGCTGTTTTTT
d_call: .; v_call: TRBV19; j_call: TRBJ2-1; clone_size: many; cdr3_aa: CASSTDQGAYNEQFF; cdr3_nt: TGTGCCAGTAGTACAGATCAGGGTGCCTACAATGAGCAGTTCTTC
d_call: .; v_call: TRBV7-8; j_call: TRBJ2-1; clone_size: few; cdr3_aa: CASSPLVSFRVYNEQFF; cdr3_nt: TGTGCCAGCAGCCCCTTAGTTAGCTTCAGGGTATACAATGAGCAGTTCTTC
d_call: .; v_call: TRBV12-3/TRBV12-4; j_call: TRBJ1-5; clone_size: many; cdr3_aa: CASSLETRQPQHF; cdr3_nt: TGTGCCAGCAGTTTAGAAACAAGACAGCCCCAGCATTTT
d_call: .; v_call: TRBV7-8; j_call: TRBJ1-2; clone_size: many; cdr3_aa: CASSLEQRGYTF; cdr3_nt: TGTGCCAGCAGCTTAGAACAGCGCGGCTACACCTTC
d_call: .; v_call: TRBV7-9; j_call: TRBJ2-3; clone_size: many; cdr3_aa: CASRTVAVGTDTQYF; cdr3_nt: TGTGCCAGCAGGACCGTAGCGGTTGGGACAGATACGCAGTATTTT
d_call: .; v_call: TRBV5-1; j_call: TRBJ2-5; clone_size: many; cdr3_aa: CASSLAQRRETQYF; cdr3_nt: TGCGCCAGCAGCTTAGCCCAGCGGAGGGAGACCCAGTACTTC
d_call: TRBD2; v_call: TRBV6-5; j_call: TRBJ2-3; clone_size: .; cdr3_aa: CASSLDLAGGTDTQYF; cdr3_nt: TGTGCCAGCAGTTTGGATCTAGCGGGAGGCACAGATACGCAGTATTTT
d_call: .; v_call: TRBV20-1; j_call: TRBJ1-5; clone_size: many; cdr3_aa: CSAKRSQGDNQPQHF; cdr3_nt: TGCAGTGCTAAACGAAGTCAGGGAGACAATCAGCCCCAGCATTTT
d_call: TRBD2; v_call: TRBV9; j_call: TRBJ2-5; clone_size: many; cdr3_aa: CASSAGTSGRETQYF; cdr3_nt: TGTGCCAGCAGCGCAGGGACTAGCGGGAGGGAGACCCAGTACTTC
d_call: .; v_call: TRBV6-2/TRBV6-3; j_call: TRBJ2-1; clone_size: many; cdr3_aa: CASSYTRTGWGLVSHNEQFF; cdr3_nt: TGTGCCAGCAGTTATACCAGGACTGGATGGGGTTTGGTTTCCCACAATGAGCAGTTCTTC
d_call: .; v_call: TRBV12-3/TRBV12-4; j_call: TRBJ2-7; clone_size: many; cdr3_aa: CASSLALVDGVYEQYF; cdr3_nt: TGTGCCAGCAGTTTAGCCCTCGTCGACGGGGTCTACGAGCAGTACTTC
d_call: .; v_call: TRBV19; j_call: TRBJ2-7; clone_size: many; cdr3_aa: CASSIVAGRYEQYF; cdr3_nt: TGTGCCAGTAGTATAGTGGCGGGGAGGTACGAGCAGTACTTC
d_call: .; v_call: TRBV5-1; j_call: TRBJ2-7; clone_size: many; cdr3_aa: CASSLGRIYEQYF; cdr3_nt: TGCGCCAGCAGCCTCGGACGGATCTACGAGCAGTACTTC
d_call: TRBD2; v_call: TRBV28; j_call: TRBJ2-3; clone_size: .; cdr3_aa: CASSLSGLAGGPTDTQYF; cdr3_nt: TGTGCCAGCAGTTTATCGGGACTAGCGGGAGGGCCCACAGATACGCAGTATTTT
d_call: TRBD2; v_call: TRBV6-5; j_call: TRBJ2-1; clone_size: many; cdr3_aa: CASSYSLLAGAFNEQFF; cdr3_nt: TGTGCCAGCAGTTACTCCCTACTAGCGGGAGCTTTCAATGAGCAGTTCTTC
d_call: .; v_call: TRBV7-8; j_call: TRBJ2-7; clone_size: .; cdr3_aa: CASSLGQVTSYEQYF; cdr3_nt: TGTGCCAGCAGCTTAGGACAGGTTACTTCCTACGAGCAGTACTTC
d_call: TRBD1; v_call: TRBV6-2/TRBV6-3; j_call: TRBJ2-1; clone_size: many; cdr3_aa: CASSRTGAYNEQFF; cdr3_nt: TGTGCCAGCAGTAGGACAGGGGCGTACAATGAGCAGTTCTTC
d_call: TRBD2; v_call: TRBV5-1; j_call: TRBJ2-2; clone_size: many; cdr3_aa: CASSPGLASTGELFF; cdr3_nt: TGCGCCAGCAGCCCCGGACTAGCTAGCACCGGGGAGCTGTTTTTT
d_call: .; v_call: TRBV11-2; j_call: TRBJ2-7; clone_size: many; cdr3_aa: CASSTLAVNYEQYF; cdr3_nt: TGTGCCAGCAGCACTTTAGCGGTTAACTACGAGCAGTACTTC
d_call: .; v_call: TRBV27; j_call: TRBJ1-2; clone_size: many; cdr3_aa: CASSSNGRYGYTF; cdr3_nt: TGTGCCAGCAGTTCAAACGGACGGTATGGCTACACCTTC
d_call: .; v_call: TRBV7-8; j_call: TRBJ2-1; clone_size: many; cdr3_aa: CASSGGGEVNEQFF; cdr3_nt: TGTGCCAGCAGTGGGGGGGGCGAGGTCAATGAGCAGTTCTTC
d_call: .; v_call: TRBV5-1; j_call: TRBJ2-1; clone_size: .; cdr3_aa: CASSLGQGGSYNEQFF; cdr3_nt: TGCGCCAGCAGCTTGGGGCAGGGGGGCTCCTACAATGAGCAGTTCTTC
d_call: .; v_call: TRBV6-5; j_call: TRBJ2-3; clone_size: many; cdr3_aa: CASSYSTATRDTQYF; cdr3_nt: TGTGCCAGCAGTTACTCCACCGCCACCAGAGATACGCAGTATTTT
d_call: .; v_call: TRBV19; j_call: TRBJ1-2; clone_size: once; cdr3_aa: CAGSPQVRKGDGYTF; cdr3_nt: TGTGCCGGTAGTCCTCAGGTGAGGAAGGGCGATGGCTACACCTTC
d_call: TRBD1; v_call: TRBV27; j_call: TRBJ2-1; clone_size: .; cdr3_aa: CASRPGQPTGNEQFF; cdr3_nt: TGTGCCAGCAGGCCGGGACAGCCGACGGGAAATGAGCAGTTCTTC
d_call: .; v_call: TRBV7-3; j_call: TRBJ2-2; clone_size: many; cdr3_aa: CASSPTPAGTGELFF; cdr3_nt: TGTGCCAGCAGCCCGACCCCAGCGGGCACCGGGGAGCTGTTTTTT
d_call: TRBD1; v_call: TRBV12-3/TRBV12-4; j_call: TRBJ2-1; clone_size: many; cdr3_aa: CASRGRTGTGTFYNEQFF; cdr3_nt: TGTGCCAGCCGAGGTAGAACCGGGACAGGGACATTCTACAATGAGCAGTTCTTC
d_call: .; v_call: TRBV5-1; j_call: TRBJ2-7; clone_size: many; cdr3_aa: CASSLTGKVLHEQYF; cdr3_nt: TGCGCCAGCAGCTTGACAGGGAAGGTGCTCCACGAGCAGTACTTC
d_call: .; v_call: TRBV6-5; j_call: TRBJ1-4; clone_size: many; cdr3_aa: CASSYPDGGDEKLFF; cdr3_nt: TGTGCCAGCAGTTACCCGGACGGTGGGGATGAAAAACTGTTTTTT
d_call: .; v_call: TRBV12-3/TRBV12-4; j_call: TRBJ1-5; clone_size: many; cdr3_aa: CASSLGHRYSNQPQHF; cdr3_nt: TGTGCCAGCAGTTTAGGCCACCGGTATAGCAATCAGCCCCAGCATTTT
d_call: .; v_call: TRBV6-4; j_call: TRBJ1-5; clone_size: many; cdr3_aa: CASSDPRYQPQHF; cdr3_nt: TGTGCCAGCAGTGACCCCCGGTATCAGCCCCAGCATTTT
d_call: .; v_call: TRBV27; j_call: TRBJ2-1; clone_size: many; cdr3_aa: CASSSLARDEQFF; cdr3_nt: TGTGCCAGCAGTTCCCTAGCGCGGGATGAGCAGTTCTTC
d_call: TRBD1; v_call: TRBV2; j_call: TRBJ2-1; clone_size: many; cdr3_aa: CASSDSRQGGNEQFF; cdr3_nt: TGTGCCAGCAGTGACTCAAGACAGGGGGGCAATGAGCAGTTCTTC
d_call: TRBD2; v_call: TRBV4-1; j_call: TRBJ2-3; clone_size: .; cdr3_aa: CASSQDSLAVSADTQYF; cdr3_nt: TGCGCCAGCAGCCAAGATAGCCTAGCGGTATCGGCAGATACGCAGTATTTT
d_call: .; v_call: TRBV11-3; j_call: TRBJ1-1; clone_size: many; cdr3_aa: CASSSPPGGNTEAFF; cdr3_nt: TGTGCCAGCAGCTCCCCTCCCGGAGGGAACACTGAAGCTTTCTTT
d_call: .; v_call: TRBV20-1; j_call: TRBJ2-5; clone_size: many; cdr3_aa: CSAFEGVRQETQYF; cdr3_nt: TGCAGTGCTTTTGAGGGCGTACGACAAGAGACCCAGTACTTC
d_call: .; v_call: TRBV11-3; j_call: TRBJ2-7; clone_size: many; cdr3_aa: CASSLGSTRYEQYF; cdr3_nt: TGTGCCAGCAGCTTAGGGTCGACCCGCTACGAGCAGTACTTC
d_call: .; v_call: TRBV7-6; j_call: TRBJ2-5; clone_size: many; cdr3_aa: CASSRSSAQETQYF; cdr3_nt: TGTGCCAGCAGTCGAAGTAGCGCCCAAGAGACCCAGTACTTC
d_call: TRBD2; v_call: TRBV10-3; j_call: TRBJ2-7; clone_size: once; cdr3_aa: CAISENRGGLGEDYEQYF; cdr3_nt: TGTGCCATCAGTGAGAACCGGGGGGGGTTGGGGGAGGACTACGAGCAGTACTTC
d_call: TRBD2; v_call: TRBV20-1; j_call: TRBJ2-5; clone_size: many; cdr3_aa: CSARTGLAIETQYF; cdr3_nt: TGCAGTGCGAGAACTGGACTAGCGATTGAGACCCAGTACTTC
d_call: .; v_call: TRBV24-1; j_call: TRBJ2-5; clone_size: .; cdr3_aa: CATSDGFQETQYF; cdr3_nt: TGTGCCACCAGTGACGGTTTCCAAGAGACCCAGTACTTC
d_call: TRBD2; v_call: TRBV5-1; j_call: TRBJ2-1; clone_size: many; cdr3_aa: CASSLAQREFINEQFF; cdr3_nt: TGCGCCAGCAGCTTGGCGCAGCGGGAATTTATCAATGAGCAGTTCTTC
d_call: TRBD1; v_call: TRBV11-3; j_call: TRBJ1-4; clone_size: many; cdr3_aa: CASSLGADRGIVHATNEKLFF; cdr3_nt: TGTGCCAGCAGCTTAGGGGCGGACAGGGGGATAGTCCACGCAACTAATGAAAAACTGTTTTTT
d_call: TRBD2; v_call: TRBV12-3/TRBV12-4; j_call: TRBJ2-1; clone_size: .; cdr3_aa: CASSRPGLAGGNEQFF; cdr3_nt: TGTGCCAGCAGTAGACCGGGACTAGCGGGAGGGAATGAGCAGTTCTTC